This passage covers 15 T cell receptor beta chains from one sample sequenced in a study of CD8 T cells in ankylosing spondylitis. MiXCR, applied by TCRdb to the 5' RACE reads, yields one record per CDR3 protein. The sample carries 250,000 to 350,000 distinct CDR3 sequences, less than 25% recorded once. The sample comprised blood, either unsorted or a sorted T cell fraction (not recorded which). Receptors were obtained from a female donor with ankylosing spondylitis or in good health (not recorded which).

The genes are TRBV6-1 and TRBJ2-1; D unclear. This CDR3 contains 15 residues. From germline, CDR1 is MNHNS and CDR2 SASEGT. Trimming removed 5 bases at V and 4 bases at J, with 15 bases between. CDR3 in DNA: TGTGCCAGCAGTCCCAGGTCTCTTTCGTACAATGAGCAGTTCTTC. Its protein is CASSPRSLSYNEQFF.

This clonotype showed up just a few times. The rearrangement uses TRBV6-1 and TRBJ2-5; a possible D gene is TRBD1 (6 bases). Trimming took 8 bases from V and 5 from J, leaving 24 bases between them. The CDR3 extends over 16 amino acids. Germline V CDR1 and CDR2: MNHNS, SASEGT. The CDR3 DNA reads TGTGCCAGCGGGCCAACGGGCAGGGGAGCTTCGGAGACCCAGTACTTC. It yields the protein CASGPTGRGASETQYF.

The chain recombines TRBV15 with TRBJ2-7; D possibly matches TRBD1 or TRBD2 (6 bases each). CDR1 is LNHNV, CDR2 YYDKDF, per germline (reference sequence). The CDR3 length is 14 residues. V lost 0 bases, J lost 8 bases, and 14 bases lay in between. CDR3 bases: TGTGCCACCAGCAGAGATAGTGGGGGGCGGAAGCAGTACTTC. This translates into CATSRDSGGRKQYF.

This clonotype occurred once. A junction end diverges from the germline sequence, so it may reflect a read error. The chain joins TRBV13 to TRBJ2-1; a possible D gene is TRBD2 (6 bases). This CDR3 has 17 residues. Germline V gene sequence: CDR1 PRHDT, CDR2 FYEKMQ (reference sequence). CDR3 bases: TGTGCCAGCAGCCCACACCAGGGACTTTTCCCGTACAATGAGCATTTCTTC. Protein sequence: CASSPHQGLFPYNEHFF. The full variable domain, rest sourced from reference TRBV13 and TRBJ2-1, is AAGVIQSPRHLIKEKRETATLKCYPIPRHDTVYWYQQGPGQDPQFLISFYEKMQSDKGSIPDRFSAQQFSDYHSELNMSSLELGDSALYFCASSPHQGLFPYNEHFFGPGTRLTVL.

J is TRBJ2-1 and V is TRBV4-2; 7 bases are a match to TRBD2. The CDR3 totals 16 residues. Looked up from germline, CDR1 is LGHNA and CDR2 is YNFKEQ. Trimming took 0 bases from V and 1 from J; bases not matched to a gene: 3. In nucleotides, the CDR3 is TGTGCCAGCAGCCAAGAGGGGACTACATCCTACAATGAGCAGTTCTTC. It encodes CASSQEGTTSYNEQFF.

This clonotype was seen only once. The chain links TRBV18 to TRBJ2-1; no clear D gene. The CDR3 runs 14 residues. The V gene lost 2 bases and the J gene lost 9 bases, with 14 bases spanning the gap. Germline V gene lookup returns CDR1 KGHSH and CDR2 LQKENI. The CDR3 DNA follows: TGTGCCAGCTCACCAGGGCGCGTCGGTGGTGAGCAGTTCTTC. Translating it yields CASSPGRVGGEQFF.

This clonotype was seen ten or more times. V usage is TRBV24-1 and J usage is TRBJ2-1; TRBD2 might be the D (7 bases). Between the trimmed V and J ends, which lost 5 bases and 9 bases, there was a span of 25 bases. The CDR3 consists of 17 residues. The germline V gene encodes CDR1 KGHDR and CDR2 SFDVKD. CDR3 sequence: CATSATGSGGGKSEQFF. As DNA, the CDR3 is TGTGCCACCAGTGCAACAGGGAGTGGCGGGGGTAAAAGTGAGCAGTTCTTC.

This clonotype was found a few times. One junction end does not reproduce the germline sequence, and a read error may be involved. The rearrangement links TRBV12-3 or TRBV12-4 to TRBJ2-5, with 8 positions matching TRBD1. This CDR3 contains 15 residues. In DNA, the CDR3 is TGTGCCAGCACTTTACGACCAGGGGGCGTAGAGACCCAGTACTTC. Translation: CASTLRPGGVETQYF.

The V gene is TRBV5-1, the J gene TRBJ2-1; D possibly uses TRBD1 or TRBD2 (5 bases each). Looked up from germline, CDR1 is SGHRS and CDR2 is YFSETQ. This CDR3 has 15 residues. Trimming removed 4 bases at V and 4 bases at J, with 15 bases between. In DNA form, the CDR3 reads TGCGCCAGCAGCCAGGGTGTTTCGGGGTACAATGAGCAGTTCTTC. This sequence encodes CASSQGVSGYNEQFF.

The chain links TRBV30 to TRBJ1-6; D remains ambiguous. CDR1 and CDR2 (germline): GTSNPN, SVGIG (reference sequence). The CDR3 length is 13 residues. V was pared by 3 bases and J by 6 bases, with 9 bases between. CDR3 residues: CAWSLSPNSPLHF. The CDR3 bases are TGTGCCTGGAGCCTCTCTCCTAATTCACCCCTCCACTTT.

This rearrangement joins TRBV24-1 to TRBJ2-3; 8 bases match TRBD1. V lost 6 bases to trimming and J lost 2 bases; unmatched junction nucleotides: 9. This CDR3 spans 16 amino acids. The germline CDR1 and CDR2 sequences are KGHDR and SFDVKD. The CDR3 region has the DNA TGTGCCACCAGTCGCCCGGAACAGGGGGTCACAGATACGCAGTATTTT. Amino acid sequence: CATSRPEQGVTDTQYF.

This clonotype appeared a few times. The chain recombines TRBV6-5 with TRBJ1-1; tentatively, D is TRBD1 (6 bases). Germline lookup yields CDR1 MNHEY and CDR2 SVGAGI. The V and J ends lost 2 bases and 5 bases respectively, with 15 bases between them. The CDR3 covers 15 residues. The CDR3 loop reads CASSYGQLSKTEAFF. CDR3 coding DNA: TGTGCCAGCAGTTACGGACAGCTCTCCAAGACTGAAGCTTTCTTT.

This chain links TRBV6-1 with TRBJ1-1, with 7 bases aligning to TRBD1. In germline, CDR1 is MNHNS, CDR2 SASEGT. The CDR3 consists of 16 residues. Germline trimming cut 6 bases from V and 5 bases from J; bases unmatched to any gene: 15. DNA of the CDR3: TGTGCCAGCAGCAACTTGAACCGGGGACAGAGAACTGAAGCTTTCTTT. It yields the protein CASSNLNRGQRTEAFF.

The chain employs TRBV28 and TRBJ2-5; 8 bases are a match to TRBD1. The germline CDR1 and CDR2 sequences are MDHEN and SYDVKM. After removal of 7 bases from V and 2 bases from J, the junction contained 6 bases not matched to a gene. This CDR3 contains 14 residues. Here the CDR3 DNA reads TGTGCCAGCATGGTGACAGGGGTACAAGAGACCCAGTACTTC. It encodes CASMVTGVQETQYF.

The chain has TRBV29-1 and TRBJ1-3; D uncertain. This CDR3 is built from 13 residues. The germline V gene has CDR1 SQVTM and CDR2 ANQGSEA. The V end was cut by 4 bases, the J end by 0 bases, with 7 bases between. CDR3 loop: CSVVADSGNTIYF. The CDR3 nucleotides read TGCAGCGTTGTAGCGGACTCTGGAAACACCATATATTTT. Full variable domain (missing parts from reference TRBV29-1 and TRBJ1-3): SAVISQKPSRDICQRGTSLTIQCQVDSQVTMMFWYRQQPGQSLTLIATANQGSEATYESGFVIDKFPISRPNLTFSTLTVSNMSPEDSSIYLCSVVADSGNTIYFGEGSWLTVV.